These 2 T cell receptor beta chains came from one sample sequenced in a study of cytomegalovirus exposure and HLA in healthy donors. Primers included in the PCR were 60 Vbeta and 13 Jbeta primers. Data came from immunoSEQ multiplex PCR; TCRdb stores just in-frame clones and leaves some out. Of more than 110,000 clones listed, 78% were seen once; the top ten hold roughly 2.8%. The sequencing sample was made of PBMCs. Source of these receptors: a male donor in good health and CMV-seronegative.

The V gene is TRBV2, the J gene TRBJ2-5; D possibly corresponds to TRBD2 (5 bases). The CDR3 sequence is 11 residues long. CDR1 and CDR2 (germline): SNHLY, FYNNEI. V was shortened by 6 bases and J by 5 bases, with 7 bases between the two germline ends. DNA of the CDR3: TGTGCCAGCAGGGGAGAGGAGACCCAGTACTTC. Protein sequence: CASRGEETQYF.

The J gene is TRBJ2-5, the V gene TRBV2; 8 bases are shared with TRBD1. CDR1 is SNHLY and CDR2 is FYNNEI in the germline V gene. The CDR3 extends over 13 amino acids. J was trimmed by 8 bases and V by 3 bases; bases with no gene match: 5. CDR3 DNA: TGTGCCAGCAGTGATGGACAGGGCCTAACCCAGTACTTC. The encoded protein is CASSDGQGLTQYF. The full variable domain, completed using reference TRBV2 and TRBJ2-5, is EPEVTQTPSHQVTQMGQEVILRCVPISNHLYFYWYRQILGQKVEFLVSFYNNEISEKSEIFDDQFSVERPDGSNFTLKIRSTKLEDSAMYFCASSDGQGLTQYFGPGTRLLVL.